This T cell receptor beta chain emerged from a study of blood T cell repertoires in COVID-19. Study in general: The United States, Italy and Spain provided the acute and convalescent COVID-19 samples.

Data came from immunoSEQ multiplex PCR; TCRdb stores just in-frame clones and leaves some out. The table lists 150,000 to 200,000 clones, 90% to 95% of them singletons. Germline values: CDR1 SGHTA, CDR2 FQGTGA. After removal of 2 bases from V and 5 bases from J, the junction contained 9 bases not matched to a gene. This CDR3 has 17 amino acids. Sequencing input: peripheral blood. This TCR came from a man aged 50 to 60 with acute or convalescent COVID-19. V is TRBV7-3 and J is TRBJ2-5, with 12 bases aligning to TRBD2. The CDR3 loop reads CASSLGLAGGPGETQYF. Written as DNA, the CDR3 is TGTGCCAGCAGCTTAGGGCTAGCGGGAGGGCCGGGGGAGACCCAGTACTTC.